This entry features one TCR beta chain sequence. The data stem from a study of response to subunit inactivated influenza vaccine. The V gene's germline CDR1 is LNHDA and CDR2 SQIVND (reference sequence). This CDR3 region has 16 residues. The V and J ends lost 4 bases and 3 bases, in that order; junction bases with no gene match: 10. One entry per CDR3 protein results from TCRdb running MiXCR on the RT-PCR reads. The sample lists approximately 570,000 distinct CDR3 sequences; about 8% were seen once. The J gene is TRBJ2-7, the V gene TRBV19, with 9 bases aligning to TRBD1. The origin of this receptor is a man between 50 and 69 years old who received an inactivated influenza vaccine. The sample in question was PBMCs from blood, obtained approximately 25 months after vaccination. In DNA, the CDR3 is TGTGCCAGTAGTACTCTACCGGGACAGGGAGACTACGAGCAGTACTTC. It translates to CASSTLPGQGDYEQYF.